The subject of this entry is one T cell receptor (beta chain). The CDR3 is 15 amino acids. CDR1 SGHNT and CDR2 YYREEE come from the germline V gene (reference sequence). With V trimmed by 1 base and J by 3 bases, 3 bases remained unmatched. The entry originates in a study of cytomegalovirus exposure and HLA in healthy donors. The PCR had 60 Vbeta and 13 Jbeta primers. Generated by immunoSEQ multiplex PCR, the TCRdb table keeps only in-frame clones and is missing some. The ten most abundant clones cover more than 3% of a sample with about 110,000 clones. Specimen: PBMCs. This TCR derives from a man aged 25 to 40 in good health and CMV-seronegative. The rearrangement uses TRBV5-4 and TRBJ2-2, with 7 positions matching TRBD1. CDR3 sequence (DNA): TGTGCCAGCAGCTTGCTCACAGGGGACACCGGGGAGCTGTTTTTT. Translating gives CASSLLTGDTGELFF.